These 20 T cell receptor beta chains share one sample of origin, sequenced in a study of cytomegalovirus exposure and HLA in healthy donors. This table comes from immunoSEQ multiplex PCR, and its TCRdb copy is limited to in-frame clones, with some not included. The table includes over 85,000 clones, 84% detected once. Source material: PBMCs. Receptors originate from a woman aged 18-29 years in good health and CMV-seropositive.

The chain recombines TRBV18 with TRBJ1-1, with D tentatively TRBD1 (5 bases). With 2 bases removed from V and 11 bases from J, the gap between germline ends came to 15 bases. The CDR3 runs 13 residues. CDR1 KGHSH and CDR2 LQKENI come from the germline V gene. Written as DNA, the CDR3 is TGTGCCAGCTCACCAGAGACAGAAGTGGTCGCTTTCTTT. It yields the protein CASSPETEVVAFF.

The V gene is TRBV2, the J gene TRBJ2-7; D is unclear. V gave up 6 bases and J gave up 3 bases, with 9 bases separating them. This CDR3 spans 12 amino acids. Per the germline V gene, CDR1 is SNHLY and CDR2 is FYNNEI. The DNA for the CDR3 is TGTGCCAGCAGGTACAGTAGCTACGAGCAGTACTTC. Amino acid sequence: CASRYSSYEQYF.

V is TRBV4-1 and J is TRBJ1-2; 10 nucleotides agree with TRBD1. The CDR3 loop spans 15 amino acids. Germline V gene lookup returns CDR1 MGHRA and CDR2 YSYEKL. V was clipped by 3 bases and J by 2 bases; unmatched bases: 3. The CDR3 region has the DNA TGCGCCAGCAGCCAGCTGACAGGGGGCAACTATGGCTACACCTTC. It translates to CASSQLTGGNYGYTF.

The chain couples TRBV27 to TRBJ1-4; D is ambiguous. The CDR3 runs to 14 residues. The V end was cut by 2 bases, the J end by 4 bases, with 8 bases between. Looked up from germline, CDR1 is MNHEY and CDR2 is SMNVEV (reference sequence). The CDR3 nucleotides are TGTGCCAGCAGTTTAAGGCGGGGTAATGAAAAACTGTTTTTT. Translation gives CASSLRRGNEKLFF.

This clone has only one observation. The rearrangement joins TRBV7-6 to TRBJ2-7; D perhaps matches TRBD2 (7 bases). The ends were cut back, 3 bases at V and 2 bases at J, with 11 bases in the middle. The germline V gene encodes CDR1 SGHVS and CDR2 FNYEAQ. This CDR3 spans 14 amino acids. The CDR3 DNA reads TGTGCCAGCAGCTTTGGCGGGGGCCCCTACGAGCAGTACTTC. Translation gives CASSFGGGPYEQYF. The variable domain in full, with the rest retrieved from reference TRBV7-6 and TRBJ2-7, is GAGVSQSPRYKVTKRGQDVALRCDPISGHVSLYWYRQALGQGPEFLTYFNYEAQQDKSGLPNDRFSAERPEGSISTLTIQRTEQRDSAMYRCASSFGGGPYEQYFGPGTRLTVT.

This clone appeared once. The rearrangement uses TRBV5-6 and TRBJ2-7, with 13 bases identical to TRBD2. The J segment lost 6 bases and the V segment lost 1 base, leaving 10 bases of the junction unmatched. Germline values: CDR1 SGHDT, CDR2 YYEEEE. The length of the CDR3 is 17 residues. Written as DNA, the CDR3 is TGTGCCAGCAGCTTGCGCCGGTTTGGACTAGCGGGGGCCGAGCAGTACTTC. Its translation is CASSLRRFGLAGAEQYF. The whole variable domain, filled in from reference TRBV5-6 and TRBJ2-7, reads DAGVTQSPTHLIKTRGQQVTLRCSPKSGHDTVSWYQQALGQGPQFIFQYYEEEERQRGNFPDRFSGHQFPNYSSELNVNALLLGDSALYLCASSLRRFGLAGAEQYFGPGTRLTVT.

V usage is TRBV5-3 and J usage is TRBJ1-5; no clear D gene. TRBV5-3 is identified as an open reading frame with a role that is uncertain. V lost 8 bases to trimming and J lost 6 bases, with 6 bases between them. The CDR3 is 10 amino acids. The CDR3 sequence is CASPCQPQHF. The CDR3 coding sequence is TGTGCCAGCCCTTGTCAGCCCCAGCATTTT.

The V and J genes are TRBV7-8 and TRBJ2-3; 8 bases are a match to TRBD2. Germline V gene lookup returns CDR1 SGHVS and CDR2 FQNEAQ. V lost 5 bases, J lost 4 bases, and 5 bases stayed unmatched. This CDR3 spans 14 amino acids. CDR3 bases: TGTGCCAGCAGCATCGGGGGGGTCCCAGATACGCAGTATTTT. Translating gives CASSIGGVPDTQYF. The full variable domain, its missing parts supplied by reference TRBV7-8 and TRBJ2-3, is GAGVSQSPRYKVAKRGQDVALRCDPISGHVSLFWYQQALGQGPEFLTYFQNEAQLDKSGLPSDRFFAERPEGSVSTLKIQRTQQEDSAVYLCASSIGGVPDTQYFGPGTRLTVL.

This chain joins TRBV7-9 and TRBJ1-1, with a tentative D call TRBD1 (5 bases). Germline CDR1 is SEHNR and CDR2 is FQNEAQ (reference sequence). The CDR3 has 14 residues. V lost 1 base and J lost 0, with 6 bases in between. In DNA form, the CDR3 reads TGTGCCAGCAGCTTAGGGGGCATGAACACTGAAGCTTTCTTT. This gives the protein CASSLGGMNTEAFF.

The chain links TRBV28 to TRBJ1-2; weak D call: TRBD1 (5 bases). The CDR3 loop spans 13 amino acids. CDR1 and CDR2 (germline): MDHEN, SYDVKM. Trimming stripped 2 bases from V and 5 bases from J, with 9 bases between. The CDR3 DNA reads TGTGCCAGCAGTTTAGCAGGGTTATATGGCTACACCTTC. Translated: CASSLAGLYGYTF.

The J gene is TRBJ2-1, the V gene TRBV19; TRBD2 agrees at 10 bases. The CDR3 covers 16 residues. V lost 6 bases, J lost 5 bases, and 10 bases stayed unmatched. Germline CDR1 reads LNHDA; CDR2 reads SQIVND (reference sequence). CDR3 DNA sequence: TGTGCCAGTAGCCCGGGGATAGCGGGGGGACACAATGAGCAGTTCTTC. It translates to CASSPGIAGGHNEQFF. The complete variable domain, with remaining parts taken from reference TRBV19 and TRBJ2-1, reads DGGITQSPKYLFRKEGQNVTLSCEQNLNHDAMYWYRQDPGQGLRLIYYSQIVNDFQKGDIAEGYSVSREKKESFPLTVTSAQKNPTAFYLCASSPGIAGGHNEQFFGPGTRLTVL.

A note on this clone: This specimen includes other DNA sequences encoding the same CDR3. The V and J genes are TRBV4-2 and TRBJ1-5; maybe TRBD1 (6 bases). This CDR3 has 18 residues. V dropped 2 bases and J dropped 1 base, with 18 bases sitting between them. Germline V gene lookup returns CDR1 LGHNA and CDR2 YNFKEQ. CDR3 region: CASSQQRPQGLSNQPQHF. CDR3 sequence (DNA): TGTGCCAGCAGCCAACAAAGGCCCCAGGGGCTCAGCAATCAGCCCCAGCATTTT.

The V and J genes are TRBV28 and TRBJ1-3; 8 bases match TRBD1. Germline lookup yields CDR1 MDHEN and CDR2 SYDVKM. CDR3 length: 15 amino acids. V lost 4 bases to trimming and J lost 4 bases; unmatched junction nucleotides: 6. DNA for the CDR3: TGTGCCAGCAGTTCCCCCACAGGGGGAGGAAACACCATATATTTT. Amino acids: CASSSPTGGGNTIYF.

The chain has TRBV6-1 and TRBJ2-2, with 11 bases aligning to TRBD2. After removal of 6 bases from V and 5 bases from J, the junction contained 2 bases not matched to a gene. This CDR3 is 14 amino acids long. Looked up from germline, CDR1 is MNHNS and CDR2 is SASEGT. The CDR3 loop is CASRRTSGTGELFF. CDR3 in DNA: TGTGCCAGCAGGAGGACTAGCGGGACCGGGGAGCTGTTTTTT.

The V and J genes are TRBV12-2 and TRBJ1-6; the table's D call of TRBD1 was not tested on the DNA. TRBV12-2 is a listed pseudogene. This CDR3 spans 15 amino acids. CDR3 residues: CASRLDSSYNSPLHF. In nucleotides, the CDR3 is TGTGCAAGTCGCTTAGACAGCTCCTATAATTCACCCCTCCACTTT.

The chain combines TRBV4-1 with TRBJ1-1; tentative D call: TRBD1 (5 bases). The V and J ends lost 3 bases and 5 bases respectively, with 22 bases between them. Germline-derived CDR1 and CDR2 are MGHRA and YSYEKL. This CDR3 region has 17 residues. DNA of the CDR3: TGCGCCAGCAGCCAGGCATGGGGGGAAGAACGTAGAACTGAAGCTTTCTTT. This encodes CASSQAWGEERRTEAFF.

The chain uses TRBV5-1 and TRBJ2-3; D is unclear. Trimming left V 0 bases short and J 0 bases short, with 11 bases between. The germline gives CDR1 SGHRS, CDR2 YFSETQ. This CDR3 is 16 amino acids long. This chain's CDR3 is CASSLGASSSTDTQYF. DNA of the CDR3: TGCGCCAGCAGCTTGGGGGCATCCTCTAGCACAGATACGCAGTATTTT.

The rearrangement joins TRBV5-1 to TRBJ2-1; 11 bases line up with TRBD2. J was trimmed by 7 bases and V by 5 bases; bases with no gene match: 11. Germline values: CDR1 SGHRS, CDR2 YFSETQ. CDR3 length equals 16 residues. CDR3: CASSPTPGLAENEQFF. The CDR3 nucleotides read TGCGCCAGCAGTCCTACACCGGGACTAGCGGAAAATGAGCAGTTCTTC.

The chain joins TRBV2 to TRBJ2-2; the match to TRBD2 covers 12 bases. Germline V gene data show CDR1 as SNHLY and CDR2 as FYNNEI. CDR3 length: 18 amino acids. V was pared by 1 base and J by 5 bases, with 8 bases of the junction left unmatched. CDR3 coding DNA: TGTGCCAGCAGTGAAGTGGAAATCACTAGCGGGGGGACCGGGGAGCTGTTTTTT. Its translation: CASSEVEITSGGTGELFF.

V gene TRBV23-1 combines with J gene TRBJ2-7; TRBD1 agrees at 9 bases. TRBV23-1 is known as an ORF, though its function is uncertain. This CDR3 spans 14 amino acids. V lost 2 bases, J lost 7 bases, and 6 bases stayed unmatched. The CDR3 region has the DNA TGCGCCAGCAGTCAAGGGGACAGGGTTTGGGAGCAGTACTTC. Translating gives CASSQGDRVWEQYF.